This TCR beta chain appears in the sequencing data of a study of Ad26.COV2.S vaccination and SARS-CoV-2 variants. Study-level results: For non-spike TCRs, breadth in vaccine recipients resembled that in placebo recipients. Possible underestimation of total T cell responses by the TCR breadth and depth analyses was noted.

About this clone itself: The antigen remains undetermined.

Here immunoSEQ multiplex PCR was the method, and the copy in TCRdb shows in-frame clones only, minus some. The repertoire consists of fewer than 150,000 clones, with around 86% occurring once and the leading ten covering 4.5% to 6%. The clonotype was recovered from a human donor who had recovered from COVID-19. Material: peripheral blood, obtained after recovery from COVID-19.

The CDR3 is CARTYRFSSTTRF. CDR3 DNA sequence: TGTGCCAGGACCTACAGGTTTTCTTCTACCACCCGCTTC. This rearrangement joins TRBV21-1 to TRBJ1-2; TRBD1, the table's D call, was not compared with the DNA. TRBV21-1 is classified as a pseudogene. This CDR3 comprises 13 residues.